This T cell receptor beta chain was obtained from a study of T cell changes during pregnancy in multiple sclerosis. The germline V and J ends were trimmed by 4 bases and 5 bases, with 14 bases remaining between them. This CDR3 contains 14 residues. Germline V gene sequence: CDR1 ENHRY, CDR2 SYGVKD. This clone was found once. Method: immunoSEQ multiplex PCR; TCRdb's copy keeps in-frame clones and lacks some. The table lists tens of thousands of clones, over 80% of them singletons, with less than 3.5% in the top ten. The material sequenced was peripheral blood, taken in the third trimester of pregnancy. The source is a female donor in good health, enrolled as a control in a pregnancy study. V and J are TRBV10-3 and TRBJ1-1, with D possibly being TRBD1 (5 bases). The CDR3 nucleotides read TGTGCCATCAGTGCGGGCAGGGCGGGAACTGAAGCTTTCTTT. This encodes CAISAGRAGTEAFF.